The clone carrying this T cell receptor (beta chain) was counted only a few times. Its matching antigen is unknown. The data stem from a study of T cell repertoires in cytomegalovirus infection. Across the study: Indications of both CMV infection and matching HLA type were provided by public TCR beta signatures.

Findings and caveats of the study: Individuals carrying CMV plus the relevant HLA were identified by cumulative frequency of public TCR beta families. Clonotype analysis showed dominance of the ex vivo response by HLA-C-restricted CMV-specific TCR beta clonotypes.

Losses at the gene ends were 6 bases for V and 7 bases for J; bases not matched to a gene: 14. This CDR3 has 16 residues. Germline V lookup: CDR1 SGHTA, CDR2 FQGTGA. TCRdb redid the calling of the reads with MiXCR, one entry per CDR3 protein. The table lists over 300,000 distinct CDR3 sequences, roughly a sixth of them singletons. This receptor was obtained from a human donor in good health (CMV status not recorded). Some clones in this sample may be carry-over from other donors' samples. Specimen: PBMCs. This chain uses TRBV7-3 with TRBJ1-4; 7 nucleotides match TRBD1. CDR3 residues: CASRIKRGPGSEKLFF. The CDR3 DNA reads TGTGCCAGCAGGATCAAGAGGGGGCCGGGTAGTGAAAAACTGTTTTTT.